This T cell receptor beta chain is from a study of blood T cell repertoires in COVID-19. Across the study: There were acute and convalescent COVID-19 samples, and they came from the United States, Italy and Spain. The analysed material was cDNA or gDNA that came from T cells, B-cell-depleted T cells, or PBMCs.

In the authors' methods: Amplification of reference gene primers provided the estimated nucleated cell counts. Clones were read by immunoSEQ multiplex PCR, and TCRdb kept only the in-frame ones, dropping some. That table furnishes V, J and clone size, whereas the DNA furnished D and trimming. The profile shows a few hundred thousand clones, about 89% of them singletons. V was shortened by 7 bases and J by 5 bases, with 17 bases between the two germline ends. Per germline, CDR1 SQVTM and CDR2 ANQGSEA. This CDR3 spans 13 amino acids. The sequence came from a man aged 30-40 years with acute or convalescent COVID-19. Sequencing input: peripheral blood. This chain joins TRBV29-1 and TRBJ1-2; D is perhaps TRBD1 (6 bases). The CDR3 region is CSASGRGPYGYTF. The CDR3 coding sequence is TGCAGCGCCTCGGGCAGGGGTCCTTATGGCTACACCTTC.